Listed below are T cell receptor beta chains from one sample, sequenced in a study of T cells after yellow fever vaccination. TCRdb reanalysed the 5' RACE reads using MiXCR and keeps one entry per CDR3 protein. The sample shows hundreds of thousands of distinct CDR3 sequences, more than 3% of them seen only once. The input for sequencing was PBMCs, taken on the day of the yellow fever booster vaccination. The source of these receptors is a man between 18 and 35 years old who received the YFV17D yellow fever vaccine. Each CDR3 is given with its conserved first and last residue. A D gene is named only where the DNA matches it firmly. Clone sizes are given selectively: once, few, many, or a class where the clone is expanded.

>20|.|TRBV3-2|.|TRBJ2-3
CASSQERGPGRGALADTQYF
TGTGCCAGCAGCCAAGAACGGGGTCCTGGGAGGGGAGCCCTCGCAGATACGCAGTATTTT
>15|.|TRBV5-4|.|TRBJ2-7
CASSFGPEGPYEQYF
TGTGCCAGCAGCTTTGGGCCGGAAGGGCCCTACGAGCAGTACTTC
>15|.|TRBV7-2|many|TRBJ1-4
CASSPQRGSNEKLFF
TGTGCCAGCAGCCCCCAAAGGGGTTCTAATGAAAAACTGTTTTTT
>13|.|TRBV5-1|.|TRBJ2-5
CASNPGNQETQYF
TGCGCCAGCAACCCGGGAAACCAAGAGACCCAGTACTTC
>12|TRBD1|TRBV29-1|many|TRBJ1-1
CSGDRVNTEAFF
TGCAGCGGAGACAGGGTTAACACTGAAGCTTTCTTT
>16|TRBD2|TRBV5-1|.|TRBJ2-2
CASSSGTSGDVGELFF
TGCGCCAGCAGCTCCGGGACTAGCGGGGATGTCGGGGAGCTGTTTTTT
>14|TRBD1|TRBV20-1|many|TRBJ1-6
CSAKQGFYNSPLHF
TGCAGTGCGAAACAGGGGTTCTATAATTCACCCCTCCACTTT
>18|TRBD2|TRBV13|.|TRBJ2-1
CASSSQYPGGSSYNEQFF
TGTGCCAGCAGCTCCCAGTACCCCGGGGGGAGCTCCTACAATGAGCAGTTCTTC
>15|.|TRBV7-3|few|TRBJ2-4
CASSLKAGGGDIQYF
TGTGCCAGCAGCTTAAAGGCAGGGGGAGGAGACATTCAGTACTTC
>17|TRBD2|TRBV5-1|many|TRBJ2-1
CASSLPLGAGALNEQFF
TGCGCCAGCAGCTTGCCCCTTGGAGCGGGGGCCCTAAATGAGCAGTTCTTC
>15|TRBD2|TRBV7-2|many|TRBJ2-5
CASSPSGASQETQYF
TGTGCCAGCAGTCCTAGCGGGGCCTCTCAAGAGACCCAGTACTTC
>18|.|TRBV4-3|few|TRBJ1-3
CASSQGGRLPPSGNTIYF
TGCGCCAGCAGCCAAGGAGGACGGTTACCTCCCTCTGGAAACACCATATATTTT
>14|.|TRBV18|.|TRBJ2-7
CASSPPRRLYEQYF
TGTGCCAGCTCACCACCCAGACGACTTTACGAGCAGTACTTC
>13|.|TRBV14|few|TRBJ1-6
CASSQGNNSPLHF
TGTGCCAGCAGCCAGGGAAATAATTCACCCCTCCACTTT
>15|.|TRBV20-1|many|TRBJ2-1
CSATIGGGAANEQFF
TGCAGTGCTACTATAGGTGGCGGGGCCGCAAATGAGCAGTTCTTC
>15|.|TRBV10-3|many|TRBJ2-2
CAISGEGRLTGELFF
TGTGCCATCAGTGGTGAGGGGCGACTCACCGGGGAGCTGTTTTTT
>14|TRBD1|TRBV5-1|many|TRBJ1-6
CASSGQGSNSPLHF
TGCGCCAGCAGCGGACAGGGGTCGAATTCACCCCTCCACTTT
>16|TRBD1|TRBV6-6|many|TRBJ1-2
CASSYPTGGEGYGYTF
TGTGCCAGCAGTTACCCGACAGGGGGCGAGGGCTATGGCTACACCTTC
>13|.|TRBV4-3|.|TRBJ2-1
CASRPAGAGEQFF
TGCGCCAGCAGGCCGGCGGGGGCCGGTGAGCAGTTCTTC
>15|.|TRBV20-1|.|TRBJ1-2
CSASPRGRVGYGYTF
TGCAGTGCTTCCCCCCGGGGCAGGGTAGGCTATGGCTACACCTTC
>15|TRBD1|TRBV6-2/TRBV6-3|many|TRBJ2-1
CASQGGQDRYNEQFF
TGTGCCAGCCAGGGCGGACAGGACCGATACAATGAGCAGTTCTTC
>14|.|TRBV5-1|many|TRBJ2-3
CASSLVGITDTQYF
TGCGCCAGCAGCTTGGTGGGAATCACAGATACGCAGTATTTT
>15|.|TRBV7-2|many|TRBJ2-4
CASSPRTLAKNIQYF
TGTGCCAGCAGCCCGAGGACATTAGCCAAAAACATTCAGTACTTC
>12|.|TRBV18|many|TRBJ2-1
CASSPPSHEQFF
TGTGCCAGCTCACCACCCAGCCATGAGCAGTTCTTC
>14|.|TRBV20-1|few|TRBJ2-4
CSAIYTSPKNIQYF
TGCAGTGCTATCTATACGTCGCCCAAAAACATTCAGTACTTC
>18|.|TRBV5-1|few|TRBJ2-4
CASSLEPWGVLAKNIQYF
TGCGCCAGCAGCTTGGAGCCGTGGGGGGTCCTAGCCAAAAACATTCAGTACTTC
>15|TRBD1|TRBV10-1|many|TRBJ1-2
CASSPGTGANYGYTF
TGCGCCAGCAGCCCCGGGACAGGAGCTAACTATGGCTACACCTTC
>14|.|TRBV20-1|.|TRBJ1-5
CSASGIGGNQPQHF
TGCAGTGCTAGTGGTATTGGGGGCAATCAGCCCCAGCATTTT
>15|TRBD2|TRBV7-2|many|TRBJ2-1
CASSRTSGLNNEQFF
TGTGCCAGCAGCAGGACTAGCGGGCTGAACAATGAGCAGTTCTTC
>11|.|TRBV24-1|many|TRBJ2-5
CATGEWETQYF
TGTGCCACCGGAGAGTGGGAGACCCAGTACTTC
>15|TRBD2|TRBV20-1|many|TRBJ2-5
CSARDRLAGLETQYF
TGCAGTGCTAGAGATAGACTAGCGGGGCTAGAGACCCAGTACTTC
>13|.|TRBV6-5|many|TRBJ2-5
CASSREVQETQYF
TGTGCCAGCAGCCGAGAGGTCCAAGAGACCCAGTACTTC
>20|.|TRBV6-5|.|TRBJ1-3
CASSYSIVTGQVKAGNTIYF
TGTGCCAGCAGTTACTCCATTGTTACAGGGCAAGTAAAGGCTGGAAACACCATATATTTT
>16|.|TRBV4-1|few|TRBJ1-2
CASSPNEDSDNYGYTF
TGCGCCAGCAGCCCCAACGAGGACAGCGATAACTATGGCTACACCTTC